Below are 10 T cell receptor beta chains sequenced from a single sample in a study of blood T cell repertoires in COVID-19. Repertoires were generated with immunoSEQ multiplex PCR, while TCRdb's copy carries only in-frame clones and drops some. The sample contains over 300,000 clones, over 75% of which appear only once. Sequenced input: PBMCs or T cells enriched from blood (not recorded which). These receptors all stem from a woman between 35 and 50 years old who had recovered from COVID-19.

The rearrangement joins TRBV9 to TRBJ2-1, with TRBD2 matching over 8 bases. With V trimmed by 4 bases and J by 4 bases, 10 bases remained unmatched. Germline loops: CDR1 SGDLS, CDR2 YYNGEE. The CDR3 sequence is 16 residues long. The CDR3 spells CASSRGSRGVYNEQFF. Here the CDR3 DNA reads TGTGCCAGCAGCCGGGGCTCGCGGGGGGTATACAATGAGCAGTTCTTC. The entire variable domain, with the rest obtained from reference TRBV9 and TRBJ2-1, is as follows: DSGVTQTPKHLITATGQRVTLRCSPRSGDLSVYWYQQSLDQGLQFLIQYYNGEERAKGNILERFSAQQFPDLHSELNLSSLELGDSALYFCASSRGSRGVYNEQFFGPGTRLTVL.

The chain combines TRBV18 with TRBJ2-7, with TRBD2 as a possible D gene (6 bases). Looked up from germline, CDR1 is KGHSH and CDR2 is LQKENI. Trimming took off 2 bases at V and 0 bases at J, with 11 bases between the two ends. The CDR3 totals 15 residues. In DNA, the CDR3 is TGTGCCAGCTCACCAGTTGGCGGGAACTCCTACGAGCAGTACTTC. It codes for CASSPVGGNSYEQYF.

This clone was detected only a few times. The chain uses TRBV4-3 and TRBJ2-5; 8 positions agree with TRBD1. The V gene's germline CDR1 is LGHNA and CDR2 YSLEER. V lost 1 base, J lost 4 bases, and 14 bases stayed unmatched. The CDR3 is made up of 18 amino acids. The CDR3 spells CASSQVGWAGGFGETQYF. The CDR3 DNA follows: TGCGCCAGCAGCCAAGTTGGCTGGGCAGGGGGCTTTGGAGAGACCCAGTACTTC.

V is TRBV6-5 and J is TRBJ2-7; D possibly corresponds to TRBD1 (6 bases). V was pared by 4 bases and J by 3 bases, with 13 bases between. CDR1 and CDR2 (germline): MNHEY, SVGAGI. The CDR3 is 14 residues long. This chain's CDR3 is CASSSNRVGYEQYF. In DNA form, the CDR3 reads TGTGCCAGCAGTTCTAACAGGGTAGGCTACGAGCAGTACTTC.

The rearrangement links TRBV6-2 or TRBV6-3 to TRBJ1-1, with D hard to call. V lost 2 bases to trimming and J lost 6 bases, with 13 bases between them. Germline V CDR1 and CDR2: MNHEY, SVGEGT. The CDR3 contains 14 residues. In DNA, the CDR3 is TGTGCCAGCAGTTACACGGAGACCCGGGCTGAAGCTTTCTTT. Translating gives CASSYTETRAEAFF.

The rearrangement links TRBV27 to TRBJ2-1; D possibly corresponds to TRBD2 (5 bases). The CDR3 has 13 amino acids. Germline V lookup: CDR1 MNHEY, CDR2 SMNVEV (reference sequence). Trimming removed 9 bases from V and 0 bases from J, with 9 bases in between. The CDR3 region is CASSGSSYNEQFF. The CDR3 DNA follows: TGTGCCAGTAGTGGGAGCTCCTACAATGAGCAGTTCTTC.

The V gene is TRBV7-8, the J gene TRBJ2-1; 9 positions agree with TRBD2. This CDR3 has 14 amino acids. The junction had 0 bases not matched to a gene; V was cut back by 2 bases and J by 4 bases. The germline CDR1 and CDR2 sequences are SGHVS and FQNEAQ. CDR3 DNA sequence: TGTGCCAGCAGCTTAAGCGGGAGGTACAATGAGCAGTTCTTC. It is translated as CASSLSGRYNEQFF.

This chain links TRBV19 with TRBJ1-1; D gene unclear. V was shortened by 5 bases and J by 5 bases, with 15 bases between the two germline ends. The CDR3 length is 14 residues. Germline V CDR1 and CDR2: LNHDA, SQIVND (reference sequence). The CDR3: CASSSQGSSTEAFF. CDR3 DNA: TGTGCCAGTAGTTCACAAGGGAGTAGTACTGAAGCTTTCTTT.

The CDR3 DNA sequence: TGTGCCAGCAGCACTCGGACAGGGAAATATTCACCCCTCCACTTT. Amino acids: CASSTRTGKYSPLHF. The rearrangement uses TRBV11-2 and TRBJ1-6; 8 nucleotides line up with TRBD1. V gave up 5 bases and J gave up 8 bases; unmatched junction bases: 8. Per germline, CDR1 SGHAT and CDR2 FQNNGV. This CDR3 has 15 residues.

The chain employs TRBV9 and TRBJ1-1; 8 nucleotides line up with TRBD1. Unmatched junction bases numbered 8, after V lost 4 bases and J lost 0 bases. CDR1 and CDR2 (germline): SGDLS, YYNGEE. The CDR3 loop spans 16 amino acids. DNA of the CDR3: TGTGCCAGCAGCTTAACAGGGGGGCCTTTGAACACTGAAGCTTTCTTT. It specifies CASSLTGGPLNTEAFF.